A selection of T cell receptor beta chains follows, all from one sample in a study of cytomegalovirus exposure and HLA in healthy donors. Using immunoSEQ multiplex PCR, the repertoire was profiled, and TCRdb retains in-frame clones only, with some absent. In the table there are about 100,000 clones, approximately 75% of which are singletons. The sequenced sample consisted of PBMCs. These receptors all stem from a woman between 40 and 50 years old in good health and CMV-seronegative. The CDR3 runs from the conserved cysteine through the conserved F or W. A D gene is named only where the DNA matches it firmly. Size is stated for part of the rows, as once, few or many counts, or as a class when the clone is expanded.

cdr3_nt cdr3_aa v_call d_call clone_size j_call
TGTGCCATCACTCCGGGGGACTCCTACAATGAGCAGTTCTTC CAITPGDSYNEQFF TRBV10-3 . . TRBJ2-1
TGTGCCAGCAGCGGGACTCCCATCTACGAGCAGTACTTC CASSGTPIYEQYF TRBV6-5 . . TRBJ2-7
TGTGCCAGCAGCTTCCAGGGGGCATACCAAGAGACCCAGTACTTC CASSFQGAYQETQYF TRBV7-8 TRBD1 . TRBJ2-5
TGTTCCAGCAGCCCCGGACAGGGCGGCTACACCTTC CSSSPGQGGYTF TRBV7-9 TRBD1 . TRBJ1-2
TGTGCCAGTAGTATCGGCATCGGGTATGGCTACACCTTC CASSIGIGYGYTF TRBV19 . . TRBJ1-2
TGTGCCAGCAGCTTGGGGGGTTTGGGGGCCCATTCGCAGTATTTT CASSLGGLGAHSQYF TRBV5-6 . . TRBJ2-3
TGCAGCGTTGGCGGGCGACATGCCCTTGGTCCCAACACTGAAGCTTTCTTT CSVGGRHALGPNTEAFF TRBV29-1 . few TRBJ1-1
TGTGCCAGCAGCGTAGATTGTGGGAGTCTCAATCAGCCCCAGCATTTT CASSVDCGSLNQPQHF TRBV9 . . TRBJ1-5
TGTGCCAGCGGACAAAGGTCGGGTGAAAAACTGTTTTTT CASGQRSGEKLFF TRBV6-5 . . TRBJ1-4
TGTGCCAGCAGCTTAGTAGGGACTAGCGGGGGATATGAGCAGTTCTTC CASSLVGTSGGYEQFF TRBV7-2 TRBD2 . TRBJ2-1
TGTGCCAGCAGCTCTGGCGGGAGTTTAGATACGCAGTATTTT CASSSGGSLDTQYF TRBV11-3 TRBD2 . TRBJ2-3
TGTGCCATCAGTGGGACAGGGGTGGGGGCGTACTATGGCTACACCTTC CAISGTGVGAYYGYTF TRBV10-3 TRBD1 . TRBJ1-2
TGTGCCAGCAGCTTAGTCAGGGGCATATTCAACGAGCAGTACTTC CASSLVRGIFNEQYF TRBV7-6 . . TRBJ2-7
TGTGCCAGCGTCGGAGAATATAGCAATCAGCCCCAGCATTTT CASVGEYSNQPQHF TRBV6-1 . few TRBJ1-5
TGTGCCAGCAGCTTAGTCGCAGGTACGCTCTACGAGCAGTACTTC CASSLVAGTLYEQYF TRBV7-2 . . TRBJ2-7
TGTGCCAGTAACGAGTGGGGGCGTTGGGAGACCCAGTACTTC CASNEWGRWETQYF TRBV19 . . TRBJ2-5
TGTTCCAGCAGCTCAGGACAGGGGGAGAGGTATGGCTACACCTTC CSSSSGQGERYGYTF TRBV7-9 TRBD1 . TRBJ1-2
TGTGCCAGCAGCTCCCGACAGGGTGAGAGCTACGAGCAGTACTTC CASSSRQGESYEQYF TRBV11-2 TRBD1 few TRBJ2-7
TGTGCCAGCAGCTTGGGGAAGCAGGGGACTAATGAAAAACTGTTTTTT CASSLGKQGTNEKLFF TRBV5-4 . few TRBJ1-4
TGTGCCAGCACCCGCGGGGGTTACACTGAAGCTTTCTTT CASTRGGYTEAFF TRBV7-4 . once TRBJ1-1
TGTGCCAGCAGCCTTCTGGGTAGCGGGGGGGCCACAGATACGCAGTATTTT CASSLLGSGGATDTQYF TRBV11-2 TRBD2 . TRBJ2-3
TGTGCCAGCAGTAAACAGGGGAAGAACACTGAAGCTTTCTTT CASSKQGKNTEAFF TRBV28 TRBD1 . TRBJ1-1
TGTGCCAGCAGCAAAAGGACAGGAAACTCCTATAATTCCCCCCTCCACTTT CASSKRTGNSYNSPLHF TRBV9 TRBD1 . TRBJ1-6